This TCR beta chain was identified during a study of T cell responses to AZD1222 COVID-19 vaccine. Study findings and constraints: It was only a handful of AZD1222 recipients who were seropositive at baseline. With dominance at 160-218 and 743-854, vaccine-associated CD4 TCRs spanned spike. Most donors were white British, females outnumbered males, and clonal diversity was possibly underestimated.

Here immunoSEQ multiplex PCR was the method, and the copy in TCRdb shows in-frame clones only, minus some. This sample has about 120,000 clones, with roughly 90% found just once. The V gene lost 4 bases and the J gene lost 8 bases, with 17 bases spanning the gap. Germline V CDR1 and CDR2: LGHDT, YNNKEL (reference sequence). The CDR3 contains 14 residues. Notes on this clone: What it recognizes is unknown.

This rearrangement joins TRBV3-1 (or the pseudogene TRBV3-2) to TRBJ1-2; maybe TRBD1 (6 bases). The sample here was peripheral blood, taken on day 0 of AZD1222 vaccination. This TCR was recovered from an adult in good health. The CDR3 region is CASSPTTGSLGYTF. The DNA of the CDR3 is TGTGCCAGCAGCCCTACGACAGGTAGTTTGGGCTACACCTTC.